These 11 T cell receptor beta chains came from one sample sequenced in a study of cytomegalovirus exposure and HLA in healthy donors. It was with 60 Vbeta and 13 Jbeta primers that the PCR ran. Generated by immunoSEQ multiplex PCR, the TCRdb table keeps only in-frame clones and is missing some. The repertoire holds roughly 260,000 clones, with approximately 84% as singletons. The sample consisted of PBMCs. The receptors come from a woman aged 40 to 49 in good health and CMV-seropositive.

V gene TRBV30 combines with J gene TRBJ1-6; 10 bases agree with TRBD1. J lost 6 bases, V lost 2 bases, and 1 base had no gene match. CDR3 size: 14 residues. Germline CDR1 reads GTSNPN; CDR2 reads SVGIG (reference sequence). This chain's CDR3 is CAWSRQGANSPLHF. The CDR3, as DNA: TGTGCCTGGAGTCGACAGGGGGCTAATTCACCCCTCCACTTT.

The rearrangement uses TRBV6-5 and TRBJ1-4, with TRBD1 as a possible D gene (5 bases). From germline, CDR1 is MNHEY and CDR2 SVGAGI. CDR3 length: 14 amino acids. Between the trimmed V and J ends, which lost 0 bases and 7 bases, there was a span of 9 bases. This CDR3 is CASSYSAGGEKLFF. The CDR3 DNA reads as TGTGCCAGCAGTTACTCGGCGGGGGGTGAAAAACTGTTTTTT.

This chain links TRBV7-2 with TRBJ2-1; 8 nucleotides agree with TRBD2. J was trimmed by 5 bases and V by 0 bases; bases with no gene match: 3. Germline CDR1 and CDR2: SGHTA and FQGNSA. This CDR3 contains 15 residues. The CDR3 bases are TGTGCCAGCAGCTTAGCCACTAGCGGTAACAATGAGCAGTTCTTC. It codes for CASSLATSGNNEQFF.

The rearrangement links TRBV6-6 to TRBJ1-2; 7 bases line up with TRBD1. This CDR3 contains 13 residues. Germline CDR1 is MNHNY and CDR2 is SVGAGI (reference sequence). The V segment lost 0 bases and the J segment 8 bases; nucleotides outside the gene matches: 3. The CDR3 DNA reads TGTGCCAGCAGTTACTCGCTAGGGGGCGGCTACACCTTC. Its translation is CASSYSLGGGYTF.

The chain employs TRBV15 and TRBJ1-1; D perhaps matches TRBD1 (5 bases). The germline V gene has CDR1 LNHNV and CDR2 YYDKDF (reference sequence). The CDR3 extends over 13 amino acids. The V end lost 5 bases, the J end lost 4 bases, and 11 bases lay between the germline ends. The chain's CDR3 is CATSPQGSTEAFF. CDR3 nucleotides: TGTGCCACCAGCCCCCAGGGTAGCACTGAAGCTTTCTTT.

This clone was recorded once. This sequence joins TRBV7-9 and TRBJ2-5, with D perhaps TRBD1 (6 bases). Germline assignment: CDR1 SEHNR and CDR2 FQNEAQ (reference sequence). This CDR3 region has 16 residues. Trimming left V 1 base short and J 1 base short, with 13 bases between. The CDR3, as DNA: TGTGCCAGCAGCTTAGACCTTCGACAGGCCCAAGAGACCCAGTACTTC. As protein: CASSLDLRQAQETQYF.

This clone was recorded once. The chain couples TRBV10-3 to TRBJ2-7, with 12 bases fitting TRBD2. This CDR3 is built from 17 residues. The junction had 13 bases not matched to a gene; V was cut back by 6 bases and J by 4 bases. The germline V gene has CDR1 ENHRY and CDR2 SYGVKD. The CDR3 DNA reads TGTGCCATCAGGCCGACTAGCGGGAGAGAATTGGGGTACGAGCAGTACTTC. This translates into CAIRPTSGRELGYEQYF.

This clone was recorded only once. The rearrangement uses TRBV4-3 and TRBJ1-2; TRBD1 is a possible D gene (5 bases). The CDR3 runs 16 residues. Germline-derived CDR1 and CDR2 are LGHNA and YSLEER. Trimming removed 0 bases at V and 4 bases at J, with 15 bases between. The CDR3 region has the DNA TGCGCCAGCAGCCAAGATTACGCCAGGGAGGGCTATGGCTACACCTTC. Protein product: CASSQDYAREGYGYTF.

J is TRBJ2-5 and V is TRBV4-1; 7 bases agree with TRBD2. The junction had 4 bases not matched to a gene; V was cut back by 1 base and J by 2 bases. The germline V gene has CDR1 MGHRA and CDR2 YSYEKL. The CDR3 contains 15 residues. The CDR3 loop reads CASSQVGLPQETQYF. In DNA, the CDR3 is TGCGCCAGCAGCCAAGTGGGACTACCGCAAGAGACCCAGTACTTC.

This chain connects TRBV28 to TRBJ2-7; tentatively, D is TRBD2 (7 bases). From germline, CDR1 is MDHEN and CDR2 SYDVKM. The CDR3 is made up of 14 amino acids. The V end lost 6 bases, the J end lost 4 bases, and 16 bases lay between the germline ends. The CDR3 reads CASSPGGGRYEQYF. The CDR3 DNA sequence: TGTGCCAGCAGCCCCGGCGGGGGCAGGTACGAGCAGTACTTC.

This clone was observed a handful of times. This chain uses TRBV28 with TRBJ2-7, with D perhaps TRBD2 (5 bases). The CDR3 runs 12 residues. V lost 6 bases and J 5 bases, leaving 11 bases between the germline ends. CDR1 and CDR2 (germline): MDHEN, SYDVKM. The CDR3 here is CASRTGVHEQYF. The CDR3 bases are TGTGCCAGCAGGACCGGGGTCCACGAGCAGTACTTC.